One and the same sample provided the 16 T cell receptor beta chains below, sequenced in a study of cytomegalovirus exposure and HLA in healthy donors. Both 60 Vbeta primers and 13 Jbeta primers went into the PCR. Measured with immunoSEQ multiplex PCR; TCRdb has only the in-frame clones, and not every one. The table records more than 90,000 clones, about 70% of them present only once. Specimen: PBMCs. These receptors were obtained from a man in his thirties or forties in good health and CMV-seropositive.

This chain links TRBV5-1 with TRBJ2-7, with 7 positions matching TRBD2. This CDR3 contains 12 residues. CDR1 SGHRS and CDR2 YFSETQ come from the germline V gene. V dropped 4 bases and J dropped 5; count of bases not matched to a gene: 3. The CDR3 nucleotides read TGCGCCAGCAGCCGGGGGGTGGACGAGCAGTACTTC. Protein: CASSRGVDEQYF.

The chain is built from TRBV6-5 and TRBJ1-5; D perhaps matches TRBD1 (5 bases). Germline lookup yields CDR1 MNHEY and CDR2 SVGAGI. Trimming took off 10 bases at V and 0 bases at J, with 13 bases between the two ends. CDR3 length equals 14 residues. CDR3 in amino acids: CATTLGGSNQPQHF. Here the CDR3 DNA reads TGTGCCACAACACTGGGGGGTAGCAATCAGCCCCAGCATTTT.

The genes are TRBV6-1 and TRBJ1-5; 7 bases are a match to TRBD1. The CDR3 covers 12 residues. Germline V CDR1 and CDR2: MNHNS, SASEGT. J was trimmed by 3 bases and V by 10 bases; bases with no gene match: 3. The CDR3 coding sequence is TGTGCCACCGGGACAGACAATCAGCCCCAGCATTTT. This encodes CATGTDNQPQHF.

The chain has TRBV29-1 and TRBJ1-2; 11 nucleotides agree with TRBD1. Germline assignment: CDR1 SQVTM and CDR2 ANQGSEA. The CDR3 is 17 amino acids. With 4 bases clipped from V and 2 bases from J, the junction kept 12 bases outside the gene matches. This CDR3 reads CSVADRGRQSLNYGYTF. The CDR3 bases are TGCAGCGTTGCGGACAGGGGGCGTCAAAGCCTCAACTATGGCTACACCTTC.

This chain uses TRBV6-5 with TRBJ1-2; 8 nucleotides line up with TRBD1. Germline V gene lookup returns CDR1 MNHEY and CDR2 SVGAGI. The CDR3 runs to 13 residues. J lost 11 bases, V lost 5 bases, and 10 bases had no gene match. The CDR3 bases are TGTGCCAGCAGTCCTTTACTGGACAGGGCATACACCTTC. Amino acids: CASSPLLDRAYTF.

V and J are TRBV9 and TRBJ2-5; 9 bases agree with TRBD2. The CDR3 consists of 16 residues. CDR1 is SGDLS, CDR2 YYNGEE, per germline. V dropped 7 bases and J dropped 4; count of bases not matched to a gene: 14. The CDR3 DNA reads TGTGCCAGCTCTGCTAGCGGGGACGCCGGGGGAGAGACCCAGTACTTC. Protein sequence: CASSASGDAGGETQYF.

The V gene is TRBV30, the J gene TRBJ2-4; possible D gene TRBD1, 6 bases. Per the germline V gene, CDR1 is GTSNPN and CDR2 is SVGIG (reference sequence). The length of the CDR3 is 12 residues. Trimming removed 5 bases at V and 13 bases at J, with 18 bases between. CDR3 loop: CAWDPGTSGQYF. The CDR3 bases are TGTGCCTGGGACCCCGGGACATCAGGCCAGTACTTC.

This clone appeared once. CDR3 DNA: TGTGCCAGCCTGGGACTAGCGGGGGGGAAATACTTC. Translating gives CASLGLAGGKYF. The chain couples TRBV2 to TRBJ2-7; 16 bases are shared with TRBD2. The CDR3 consists of 12 residues. Germline loops: CDR1 SNHLY, CDR2 FYNNEI. V shed 8 bases and J 13 bases; nucleotides not matched to a gene: 5. Full variable domain (missing parts from reference TRBV2 and TRBJ2-7): EPEVTQTPSHQVTQMGQEVILRCVPISNHLYFYWYRQILGQKVEFLVSFYNNEISEKSEIFDDQFSVERPDGSNFTLKIRSTKLEDSAMYFCASLGLAGGKYFGPGTRLTVT.

In its sample, this clone was seen a few times. This sequence joins TRBV2 and TRBJ2-1; no definite D call. Germline CDR1 reads SNHLY; CDR2 reads FYNNEI. Trimming took off 6 bases at V and 5 bases at J, with 5 bases between the two ends. The CDR3 loop spans 11 amino acids. The CDR3 here is CASRENNEQFF. The CDR3 DNA follows: TGTGCCAGCAGAGAGAACAATGAGCAGTTCTTC.

J is TRBJ1-5 and V is TRBV5-6; D may be TRBD1 (6 bases). Trimming took 0 bases from V and 6 from J, leaving 16 bases between them. This CDR3 spans 16 amino acids. The germline gives CDR1 SGHDT, CDR2 YYEEEE. For the CDR3, the DNA is TGTGCCAGCAGCTTGGGGTCTAACAGGGTCGGTCAGCCCCAGCATTTT. Translating it yields CASSLGSNRVGQPQHF.

The chain uses TRBV19 and TRBJ2-5; D possibly corresponds to TRBD1 (6 bases). The CDR3 runs to 15 residues. The germline V gene encodes CDR1 LNHDA and CDR2 SQIVND (reference sequence). V was pared by 5 bases and J by 5 bases, with 18 bases between. CDR3 loop: CASSDWTLQGETQYF. DNA for the CDR3: TGTGCCAGTAGTGATTGGACACTCCAGGGGGAGACCCAGTACTTC. The variable domain in full, with the rest retrieved from reference TRBV19 and TRBJ2-5, is DGGITQSPKYLFRKEGQNVTLSCEQNLNHDAMYWYRQDPGQGLRLIYYSQIVNDFQKGDIAEGYSVSREKKESFPLTVTSAQKNPTAFYLCASSDWTLQGETQYFGPGTRLLVL.

The rearrangement links TRBV19 to TRBJ2-2; 9 bases are shared with TRBD1. Germline V gene sequence: CDR1 LNHDA, CDR2 SQIVND (reference sequence). The CDR3 totals 15 residues. With V trimmed by 4 bases and J by 1 base, 1 base remained unmatched. The CDR3 reads CASSRGQGNTGELFF. CDR3 bases: TGTGCCAGTAGTAGGGGACAGGGGAACACCGGGGAGCTGTTTTTT.

This chain uses TRBV10-1 with TRBJ1-3; D gene uncertain. The CDR3 contains 14 residues. CDR1 and CDR2 from the germline V gene are WNHNN and SYGVQD (reference sequence). The V end lost 3 bases, the J end lost 4 bases, and 10 bases lay between the germline ends. CDR3 bases: TGCGCCAGCAGTGATGGTTCAGGAGGAAACACCATATATTTT. Protein product: CASSDGSGGNTIYF.

The rearrangement links TRBV7-2 to TRBJ1-3; D gene unclear. V lost 0 bases to trimming and J lost 0 bases, with 9 bases between them. This CDR3 is 16 amino acids long. The germline V gene encodes CDR1 SGHTA and CDR2 FQGNSA. CDR3 nucleotide sequence: TGTGCCAGCAGCTTAGCGGCGGGAGCCTCTGGAAACACCATATATTTT. This translates into CASSLAAGASGNTIYF.

The V call is TRBV7-2, the J call TRBJ2-7; D might be TRBD2 (6 bases). The CDR3 is 15 amino acids. Trimming shortened V by 1 base and J by 3 bases, and 13 bases separated the two germline ends. Per the germline V gene, CDR1 is SGHTA and CDR2 is FQGNSA. CDR3 amino acids: CASSLEGGAIYEQYF. The DNA of the CDR3 is TGTGCCAGCAGCTTAGAGGGCGGGGCCATCTACGAGCAGTACTTC.

The chain joins TRBV12-5 to TRBJ1-5, with D tentatively TRBD1 (5 bases). V gave up 6 bases and J gave up 9 bases, with 15 bases separating them. The germline V gene encodes CDR1 LGHNT and CDR2 FRNRAP. CDR3 length equals 13 residues. The CDR3 sequence is CASGTRESGPQHF. CDR3 sequence (DNA): TGTGCTAGTGGCACCAGGGAATCGGGGCCCCAGCATTTT.